This is a list of T cell receptor beta chains from one sample in a study of Ad26.COV2.S vaccination and SARS-CoV-2 variants. Here immunoSEQ multiplex PCR was the method, and the copy in TCRdb shows in-frame clones only, minus some. The table shows around 250,000 clones, with around 88% occurring only once. The specimen comprised peripheral blood, sampled in a trial of Ad26.COV2.S vaccine versus placebo. Receptors were obtained from a person aged 18-65 years who received the Ad26.COV2.S COVID-19 vaccine or a placebo. CDR3s include the opening cysteine and the closing phenylalanine or tryptophan. Each record gives: V gene, clone size, D gene, J gene, CDR3 length, CDR3 protein, CDR3 DNA. D genes are given only for firm matches. Not every row has a clone size; where given, it reads once, few, many or a size class.

TRBV19	-	TRBD1	TRBJ1-2	15	CASTPGTGGGYGYTF	TGTGCCAGTACCCCCGGGACAGGGGGCGGATATGGCTACACCTTC
TRBV2	few	-	TRBJ2-6	14	CASSRFSGANVLTF	TGTGCCAGCAGTCGGTTTTCTGGGGCCAACGTCCTGACTTTC
TRBV27	-	-	TRBJ1-1	12	CASSVGGTEAFF	TGTGCCAGCTCTGTTGGGGGCACTGAAGCTTTCTTT
TRBV10-3	-	-	TRBJ1-2	12	CAISPGEYGYTF	TGTGCCATCTCCCCAGGCGAATATGGCTACACCTTC
TRBV4-2	few	TRBD1	TRBJ1-3	14	CASSRQGAGNTIYF	TGTGCCAGCAGCAGACAGGGAGCTGGAAACACCATATATTTT
TRBV7-3	-	TRBD2	TRBJ2-3	15	CASSLIAGGPNTQYF	TGTGCCAGCAGCTTAATAGCGGGAGGCCCGAATACGCAGTATTTT
TRBV3-1/TRBV3-2	-	TRBD2	TRBJ2-3	14	CASSRSGGTDTQYF	TGTGCCAGCAGTCGTAGCGGGGGAACAGATACGCAGTATTTT
TRBV7-2	-	TRBD1	TRBJ2-5	16	CASSLVGTGLQETQYF	TGTGCCAGCAGCTTAGTCGGGACAGGGCTACAAGAGACCCAGTACTTC
TRBV27	-	TRBD1	TRBJ1-4	15	CASSFQGGSNEKLFF	TGTGCCAGCAGTTTTCAGGGGGGTTCTAATGAAAAACTGTTTTTT
TRBV27	-	-	TRBJ1-2	15	CASSLRGDGNYGYTF	TGTGCCAGCAGTTTACGGGGCGATGGGAACTATGGCTACACCTTC
TRBV27	-	TRBD2	TRBJ2-7	14	CASSFERGGDEQYF	TGTGCCAGCAGTTTCGAGCGGGGGGGCGACGAGCAGTACTTC
TRBV12-5	-	-	TRBJ2-1	14	CASGLNGHRSEQFF	TGTGCTAGTGGTTTGAACGGGCACCGGTCTGAGCAGTTCTTC
TRBV6-2/TRBV6-3	-	-	TRBJ1-5	12	CASSYSEQPQHF	TGTGCCAGCAGTTACTCAGAGCAGCCCCAGCATTTT
TRBV25-1	-	-	TRBJ2-5	14	CASRADRVQETQYF	TGTGCCAGCAGAGCGGACCGCGTTCAAGAGACCCAGTACTTC
TRBV7-3	-	-	TRBJ1-5	13	CASSLYVNQPQHF	TGTGCCAGCAGCTTATACGTCAATCAGCCCCAGCATTTT
TRBV5-6	-	-	TRBJ2-3	15	CASSFPREGTDTQYF	TGTGCCAGCAGCTTCCCTCGGGAAGGCACAGATACGCAGTATTTT
TRBV19	-	-	TRBJ2-2	14	CASRPGTRTGELFF	TGTGCCAGTAGGCCAGGGACGAGGACCGGGGAGCTGTTTTTT
TRBV27	-	TRBD1	TRBJ1-1	13	CASSQGQGIGAFF	TGTGCCAGCAGTCAGGGACAGGGGATCGGTGCTTTCTTT
TRBV5-8	few	-	TRBJ1-2	12	CASSRVSYGYTF	TGTGCCAGCTCCCGGGTTTCCTATGGCTACACCTTC
TRBV7-2	once	-	TRBJ1-5	14	CASSTGQSHQPQHF	TGTGCCAGCAGCACCGGACAGTCCCATCAGCCCCAGCATTTT
TRBV5-6	-	TRBD1	TRBJ1-2	14	CASSSYRGSYGYTF	TGTGCCAGCAGCTCTTACAGGGGAAGCTATGGCTACACCTTC
TRBV2	-	-	TRBJ1-3	15	CASTQRQLVESTIYF	TGTGCCAGCACCCAAAGACAGCTGGTGGAGAGCACCATATATTTT
TRBV6-2/TRBV6-3	-	-	TRBJ2-1	15	CASSGDGGGYNEQFF	TGTGCCAGCAGTGGGGACGGAGGGGGGTACAATGAGCAGTTCTTC
TRBV6-2/TRBV6-3	-	TRBD1	TRBJ1-5	17	CASSYSLQGASNQPQHF	TGTGCCAGCAGTTACTCCCTGCAGGGGGCAAGTAATCAGCCCCAGCATTTT
TRBV2	-	TRBD2	TRBJ2-5	14	CASSVSGRGETQYF	TGTGCCAGCAGTGTTAGCGGGAGGGGAGAGACCCAGTACTTC
TRBV7-2	-	TRBD2	TRBJ2-1	13	CASSSLLADEQFF	TGTGCCAGCAGCTCCTTACTAGCGGATGAGCAGTTCTTC
TRBV5-4	once	TRBD2	TRBJ2-5	16	CASSPPGLADQETQYF	TGTGCCAGCAGCCCTCCGGGACTAGCGGACCAAGAGACCCAGTACTTC
TRBV5-6	-	-	TRBJ1-1	13	CASSVRGNTEAFF	TGTGCCAGCAGCGTCAGGGGTAACACTGAAGCTTTCTTT
TRBV6-6	-	-	TRBJ1-1	15	CASTIRGRENTEAFF	TGTGCCAGCACCATAAGGGGCAGGGAGAACACTGAAGCTTTCTTT
TRBV7-2	-	-	TRBJ2-4	17	CASSLARDRIAKNIQYF	TGTGCCAGCAGCTTAGCGAGGGATCGGATAGCCAAAAACATTCAGTACTTC
TRBV4-3	-	TRBD1	TRBJ1-2	15	CASSRKTGENYGYTF	TGCGCCAGCAGCCGAAAGACAGGGGAGAACTATGGCTACACCTTC
TRBV2	-	TRBD1	TRBJ2-3	15	CASSRDRGGTDTQYF	TGTGCCAGCAGTCGGGACAGGGGGGGCACAGATACGCAGTATTTT
TRBV30	-	-	TRBJ2-5	14	CAWSVPGPRGTQYF	TGTGCCTGGAGTGTTCCCGGGCCTCGCGGGACCCAGTACTTC
TRBV10-2	-	-	TRBJ2-3	13	CASSGPMGHTQYF	TGCGCCAGCAGTGGCCCTATGGGTCATACGCAGTATTTT
TRBV7-8	few	-	TRBJ1-6	15	CASSRDVNFNSPLHF	TGTGCCAGCAGCCGGGACGTAAACTTTAATTCACCCCTCCACTTT
TRBV20-1	-	-	TRBJ2-1	13	CSASPPPMYEQFF	TGCAGTGCTAGTCCCCCCCCCATGTATGAGCAGTTCTTC
TRBV7-7	-	-	TRBJ1-1	13	CASSPGQNTEAFF	TGTGCCAGCAGCCCTGGACAGAACACTGAAGCTTTCTTT
TRBV7-3	-	-	TRBJ2-5	15	CASSLHAGPSETQYF	TGTGCCAGCAGCTTGCACGCGGGACCCTCAGAGACCCAGTACTTC
TRBV6-6	-	-	TRBJ1-3	15	CASSTGPIFGNTIYF	TGTGCCAGCAGCACCGGACCCATTTTTGGAAACACCATATATTTT
TRBV18	-	-	TRBJ1-2	13	CASSLNGRTGGTF	TGTGCCAGCTCACTGAACGGACGGACGGGGGGGACCTTC